This TCR beta chain was recorded in a study of blood T cell repertoires in COVID-19. On the study more broadly: The United States, Italy and Spain supplied acute and convalescent COVID-19 samples. T cells, B-cell-depleted T cells, or PBMCs provided the cDNA or gDNA that served as material.

J lost 3 bases, V lost 5 bases, and 6 bases had no gene match. Germline CDR1 LNHNV, CDR2 YYDKDF (reference sequence). The CDR3 runs to 15 residues. Authors' processing steps: Estimation of nucleated cell counts was performed using reference gene primer amplification. The data were produced by immunoSEQ multiplex PCR, yet TCRdb's version contains in-frame clones alone and is incomplete. That table supplies the V and J calls and clone size; D and trimming were determined from the DNA. The data hold 140,000 to 150,000 clones, with 87% observed a single time. Sequencing was carried out using peripheral blood. The gene calls are TRBV15 and TRBJ2-1, with 8 bases identical to TRBD1. This receptor was identified in a woman aged 50 to 65 with active or convalescent COVID-19. DNA of the CDR3: TGTGCCACCAGCGCCCGGACAGGGATCTACAATGAGCAGTTCTTC. Protein sequence: CATSARTGIYNEQFF. The entire variable domain, with the rest obtained from reference TRBV15 and TRBJ2-1, is as follows: DAMVIQNPRYQVTQFGKPVTLSCSQTLNHNVMYWYQQKSSQAPKLLFHYYDKDFNNEADTPDNFQSRRPNTSFCFLDIRSPGLGDTAMYLCATSARTGIYNEQFFGPGTRLTVL.